This T cell receptor (beta chain) was captured in a study of blood T cell repertoires in COVID-19. TCRdb keeps only in-frame clones here, not all; method: immunoSEQ multiplex PCR. The profile covers about 250,000 clones, with over 70% appearing a single time and roughly 5% taken by the ten largest. The CDR3 loop spans 13 amino acids. V lost 6 bases and J lost 9, with 20 bases in between. Germline V lookup: CDR1 SQVTM, CDR2 ANQGSEA. The genes are TRBV29-1 and TRBJ1-2, with a weak D call TRBD1 (6 bases). The clonotype was recovered from a man older than 75 with acute or convalescent COVID-19. Source material: peripheral blood. The CDR3 loop reads CSVVTGALGSYTF. The CDR3 DNA sequence: TGCAGCGTGGTGACAGGCGCCCTCGGTAGCTACACCTTC.